Each of the 31 T cell receptor beta chains below was sequenced from the same sample in a study of T-cell reconstitution after alpha-beta-depleted transplantation in children. Unique molecular identifiers were incorporated when the TCRbeta library was constructed. MiXCR was run by TCRdb on the PCR reads, yielding one entry per CDR3 protein. This sample yields hundreds of thousands of distinct CDR3 sequences, of which about an eighth are seen a single time; about 4% belongs to the top ten. The sequenced sample was PBMCs, obtained from the stem cell graft. The receptors derive from a human donor who donated a stem cell graft to a child with Fanconi anemia.

This clonotype has ten or more counts. The chain links TRBV12-3 or TRBV12-4 to TRBJ1-4; D is unclear. This CDR3 is 12 amino acids long. Trimming took off 6 bases at V and 6 bases at J, with 8 bases between the two ends. The CDR3 nucleotides read TGTGCCAGCAGGCGGGCAGATGAAAAACTGTTTTTT. Protein product: CASRRADEKLFF.

The chain employs TRBV2 and TRBJ1-1; D gene unclear. Germline V gene data show CDR1 as SNHLY and CDR2 as FYNNEI. The CDR3 has 14 amino acids. The V gene lost 2 bases and the J gene lost 1 base, with 8 bases spanning the gap. The CDR3 region is CASSEPAENTEAFF. The DNA for the CDR3 is TGTGCCAGCAGTGAACCGGCAGAGAACACTGAAGCTTTCTTT. The variable domain in full, completed from reference TRBV2 and TRBJ1-1, reads EPEVTQTPSHQVTQMGQEVILRCVPISNHLYFYWYRQILGQKVEFLVSFYNNEISEKSEIFDDQFSVERPDGSNFTLKIRSTKLEDSAMYFCASSEPAENTEAFFGQGTRLTVV.

This clonotype was detected a few times. The V gene is TRBV20-1, the J gene TRBJ1-6, with D unclear. The CDR3 has 12 amino acids. V was clipped by 2 bases and J by 6 bases, with 5 bases between them. Germline lookup yields CDR1 DFQATT and CDR2 SNEGSKA (reference sequence). The CDR3 DNA follows: TGCAGTGCTAGATCCCGTAATTCACCCCTCCACTTT. Translated, it gives CSARSRNSPLHF.

The CDR3 sequence is CASSLAAGVKNEQFF. In DNA form, the CDR3 reads TGCGCCAGCAGCTTAGCCGCGGGAGTGAAAAATGAGCAGTTCTTC. The chain uses TRBV5-1 and TRBJ2-1, with 7 positions matching TRBD2. J lost 7 bases, V lost 2 bases, and 9 bases had no gene match. The CDR3 extends over 15 amino acids. Germline-derived CDR1 and CDR2 are SGHRS and YFSETQ.

The sample holds many counts of this clonotype. V usage is TRBV10-2 and J usage is TRBJ1-2; D not certain. This CDR3 comprises 12 residues. Trimming removed 0 bases at V and 10 bases at J, with 9 bases between. Germline V CDR1 and CDR2: WSHSY, SAAADI. The CDR3 DNA reads TGCGCCAGCAGTGAGTCGGCCATTCACTACACCTTC. Translated, it gives CASSESAIHYTF.

This clonotype was counted only a few times. The chain recombines TRBV18 with TRBJ2-1; 7 positions agree with TRBD1. The germline gives CDR1 KGHSH, CDR2 LQKENI. The CDR3 has 16 amino acids. J gave up 4 bases and V 3 bases, and 9 bases lay outside the gene matches. Here the CDR3 DNA reads TGTGCCAGCTCACCTTTTGGGACAGAAAAATACAATGAGCAGTTCTTC. This codes for CASSPFGTEKYNEQFF.

In this sample, this clonotype turned up many times. The genes are TRBV4-2 and TRBJ2-1; D is uncertain. Trimming shortened V by 1 base and J by 6 bases, and 7 bases separated the two germline ends. Germline-derived CDR1 and CDR2 are LGHNA and YNFKEQ. This CDR3 is built from 13 residues. The CDR3 protein is CASSQAKGNEQFF. The CDR3 DNA sequence: TGTGCCAGCAGCCAAGCTAAGGGCAATGAGCAGTTCTTC.

The chain combines TRBV5-1 with TRBJ2-2, with D maybe TRBD2 (5 bases). The ends were cut back, 6 bases at V and 6 bases at J, with 18 bases in the middle. From germline, CDR1 is SGHRS and CDR2 YFSETQ. The CDR3 is made up of 15 amino acids. As DNA, the CDR3 is TGCGCCAGCACCCTGACTCCCGGGGTCCCCGGGGAGCTGTTTTTT. It yields the protein CASTLTPGVPGELFF.

This clonotype was recorded many times. The chain recombines TRBV7-9 with TRBJ1-4; D is undetermined. V was trimmed by 5 bases and J by 8 bases, leaving 9 bases between them. CDR3 length: 12 amino acids. Germline V gene lookup returns CDR1 SEHNR and CDR2 FQNEAQ (reference sequence). For the CDR3, the DNA is TGTGCCAGCAGCGGTTCTGGGGAAAAACTGTTTTTT. Translation: CASSGSGEKLFF.

This clonotype was found many times. This chain connects TRBV9 to TRBJ2-1; no reliable D call. Germline V CDR1 and CDR2: SGDLS, YYNGEE. CDR3 length: 15 residues. V was shortened by 2 bases and J by 6 bases, with 15 bases between the two germline ends. The DNA of the CDR3 is TGTGCCAGCAGCGTCGATCCGCTTTTCGGCAATGAGCAGTTCTTC. It translates to CASSVDPLFGNEQFF.

This clonotype was seen a few times. The CDR3 DNA sequence: TGTGCCAGCAGTTTCCTCCGGGGGGCGACAGATACGCAGTATTTT. Its protein is CASSFLRGATDTQYF. This chain links TRBV28 with TRBJ2-3; TRBD2 is a possible D gene (7 bases). Germline V gene data show CDR1 as MDHEN and CDR2 as SYDVKM. CDR3 length: 15 amino acids. Trimming left V 3 bases short and J 3 bases short, with 13 bases between.

This clonotype was observed at least ten times. This chain links TRBV27 with TRBJ2-1; D possibly corresponds to TRBD1 (6 bases). The germline gives CDR1 MNHEY, CDR2 SMNVEV (reference sequence). This CDR3 has 15 amino acids. Trimming shortened V by 3 bases and J by 3 bases, and 12 bases separated the two germline ends. This CDR3 is CASSFEGVIYNEQFF. The DNA for the CDR3 is TGTGCCAGCAGTTTTGAGGGGGTAATCTACAATGAGCAGTTCTTC.

In this sample, this clonotype turned up a few times. This sequence joins TRBV6-1 and TRBJ2-3; 14 bases align to TRBD2. The CDR3 covers 15 residues. The J segment lost 4 bases and the V segment lost 4 bases, leaving 1 base of the junction unmatched. The germline gives CDR1 MNHNS, CDR2 SASEGT. CDR3 nucleotide sequence: TGTGCCAGCAGTGGACTAGCGGGGGGGCCAGATACGCAGTATTTT. Translation: CASSGLAGGPDTQYF.

This clonotype was seen a few times. The rearrangement joins TRBV5-1 to TRBJ2-1, with D possibly being TRBD2 (5 bases). CDR1 is SGHRS and CDR2 is YFSETQ in the germline V gene. Trimming pared 4 bases from V and 3 bases from J, leaving 11 bases between. The CDR3 sequence is 14 residues long. The CDR3: CASSTARDYNEQFF. Written as DNA, the CDR3 is TGCGCCAGCAGCACCGCCCGGGACTACAATGAGCAGTTCTTC.

This clonotype turned up a few times. J is TRBJ2-7 and V is TRBV5-1; possibly TRBD1 for D (5 bases). The CDR3 consists of 15 residues. Trimming removed 0 bases at V and 0 bases at J, with 10 bases between. From germline, CDR1 is SGHRS and CDR2 YFSETQ. The CDR3 sequence: CASSLGAGISYEQYF. For the CDR3, the DNA is TGCGCCAGCAGCTTGGGCGCAGGGATCTCCTACGAGCAGTACTTC.

This clonotype was observed a few times. CDR3 sequence reads: CASSQYSGALADHNEQFF. The DNA of the CDR3 is TGTGCCAGCAGCCAGTACAGCGGCGCACTAGCGGATCACAATGAGCAGTTCTTC. V and J are TRBV4-2 and TRBJ2-1; 8 bases fit TRBD2. The CDR3 runs to 18 residues. Germline lookup yields CDR1 LGHNA and CDR2 YNFKEQ. V was clipped by 3 bases and J by 5 bases; unmatched bases: 15.

The J gene is TRBJ1-2, the V gene TRBV28; the D is unclear. CDR1 is MDHEN, CDR2 SYDVKM, per germline. The length of the CDR3 is 13 residues. V was pared by 3 bases and J by 7 bases, with 12 bases between. For the CDR3, the DNA is TGTGCCAGCAGTTTTGGTACTGATGCTGGCTACACCTTC. It is translated as CASSFGTDAGYTF.

CDR3 DNA sequence: TGTGCCAGCAGCCCTACAGGGTTGGGAGGCTACACCTTC. Translated, it gives CASSPTGLGGYTF. The chain joins TRBV12-3 or TRBV12-4 to TRBJ1-2; D perhaps matches TRBD1 (6 bases). The CDR3 consists of 13 residues. V was trimmed by 6 bases and J by 8 bases, leaving 16 bases between them.

This clonotype was found a few times. J is TRBJ2-5 and V is TRBV30; D not resolved. Trimming left V 3 bases short and J 5 bases short, with 7 bases between. This CDR3 spans 11 amino acids. The germline V gene encodes CDR1 GTSNPN and CDR2 SVGIG (reference sequence). CDR3 DNA: TGTGCCTGGAGGCGGATGGAGACCCAGTACTTC. Residues: CAWRRMETQYF.

CDR3 residues: CSVEGTSGGYTQYF. The CDR3 DNA is TGCAGCGTTGAAGGGACTAGCGGGGGATATACGCAGTATTTT. The chain couples TRBV29-1 to TRBJ2-3, with 13 bases that match TRBD2. The V gene end was trimmed by 1 base and the J gene end by 7 bases; junction bases not matched to a gene: 2. CDR3 length equals 14 residues. The germline CDR1 and CDR2 sequences are SQVTM and ANQGSEA.

The chain joins TRBV14 to TRBJ2-1, with 10 nucleotides matching TRBD2. The CDR3 consists of 16 residues. V lost 4 bases, J lost 5 bases, and 8 bases stayed unmatched. Germline CDR1 and CDR2: SGHDN and FVKESK. The CDR3 nucleotides are TGTGCCAGCAGCCTCCTACTAGCGGGGCGAGACAATGAGCAGTTCTTC. It codes for CASSLLLAGRDNEQFF.

This clonotype was seen many times. The gene calls are TRBV10-1 and TRBJ2-1; TRBD1 matches 10 bases. This CDR3 contains 16 residues. The germline V gene encodes CDR1 WNHNN and CDR2 SYGVQD (reference sequence). V dropped 3 bases and J dropped 7; count of bases not matched to a gene: 9. CDR3 sequence reads: CASSDAGQGIDNEQFF. DNA for the CDR3: TGCGCCAGCAGTGATGCGGGACAGGGGATTGATAATGAGCAGTTCTTC.

The CDR3 DNA reads TGTGCCAGCAGCGGGGGACTAGCGGGGGGGAGCTCCTACAATGAGCAGTTCTTC. This sequence encodes CASSGGLAGGSSYNEQFF. The chain combines TRBV9 with TRBJ2-1, with 16 nucleotides matching TRBD2. CDR1 and CDR2 (germline): SGDLS, YYNGEE. The V segment lost 3 bases and the J segment 0 bases; nucleotides outside the gene matches: 3. The CDR3 has 18 residues.

This clonotype was seen more than once but under ten times. The chain carries TRBV20-1 and TRBJ2-3, with 11 bases aligning to TRBD2. Losses at the gene ends were 5 bases for V and 6 bases for J; bases not matched to a gene: 4. Germline values: CDR1 DFQATT, CDR2 SNEGSKA (reference sequence). The CDR3 is 13 residues long. CDR3 nucleotides: TGCAGTGCTCCTAGCGGGGGGCGGGATACGCAGTATTTT. Amino acid sequence: CSAPSGGRDTQYF.

This clonotype was seen a handful of times. This sequence joins TRBV15 and TRBJ1-1; D is unclear. CDR1 and CDR2 from the germline V gene are LNHNV and YYDKDF (reference sequence). With 0 bases removed from V and 0 bases from J, the gap between germline ends came to 14 bases. This CDR3 region has 17 residues. CDR3 coding DNA: TGTGCCACCAGCAGAGAGCCTCAGGATCAGGTGAACACTGAAGCTTTCTTT. As protein: CATSREPQDQVNTEAFF.

Ten or more counts support this clonotype. This chain links TRBV5-4 with TRBJ1-1; tentative D call: TRBD1 (5 bases). V dropped 5 bases and J dropped 8 bases, with 13 bases sitting between them. Per germline, CDR1 SGHNT and CDR2 YYREEE (reference sequence). This CDR3 is 12 amino acids long. The CDR3 sequence is CASRIDSSEAFF. Here the CDR3 DNA reads TGTGCCAGCAGAATTGACAGCTCCGAAGCTTTCTTT.

This clonotype was seen many times. The chain couples TRBV12-3 or TRBV12-4 to TRBJ2-2, with a weak D call TRBD1 (5 bases). The V end was cut by 7 bases, the J end by 6 bases, with 15 bases between. The CDR3 length is 14 residues. The CDR3 nucleotides are TGTGCCAGCAACCAACAGGAACTTCCCGGGGAGCTGTTTTTT. Its protein product is CASNQQELPGELFF.

This clonotype was observed many times. The chain combines TRBV20-1 with TRBJ1-1; no clear D. The CDR3 length is 13 residues. The V and J ends lost 3 bases and 1 base respectively, with 9 bases between them. From germline, CDR1 is DFQATT and CDR2 SNEGSKA (reference sequence). CDR3 bases: TGCAGTGCTAGCCGAAGTCCGAACACTGAAGCTTTCTTT. Translated: CSASRSPNTEAFF.

This clonotype was counted ten times or more. The gene calls are TRBV28 and TRBJ2-1, with TRBD1 matching 10 bases. The V segment lost 5 bases and the J segment 4 bases; nucleotides outside the gene matches: 2. The CDR3 has 14 amino acids. Per the germline V gene, CDR1 is MDHEN and CDR2 is SYDVKM. CDR3 nucleotides: TGTGCCAGCAGTCGACAGGGGGCTTACAATGAGCAGTTCTTC. This codes for CASSRQGAYNEQFF.

This clonotype occurred many times. This chain uses TRBV20-1 with TRBJ2-5; D uncertain. The CDR3 consists of 13 residues. Trimming left V 6 bases short and J 4 bases short, with 15 bases between. The germline V gene has CDR1 DFQATT and CDR2 SNEGSKA (reference sequence). Here the CDR3 reads CSAPWKVPETQYF. DNA of the CDR3: TGCAGTGCCCCCTGGAAGGTCCCAGAGACCCAGTACTTC.

The chain couples TRBV11-2 to TRBJ2-6, with no clear D. V was trimmed by 1 base and J by 4 bases, leaving 11 bases between them. Per germline, CDR1 SGHAT and CDR2 FQNNGV. There are 16 residues in the CDR3. The CDR3 bases are TGTGCCAGCAGCTTAGTGGGTGCTACCGGGGCCAACGTCCTGACTTTC. Translating it yields CASSLVGATGANVLTF. Supplemented by reference TRBV11-2 and TRBJ2-6, the full variable domain reads EAGVAQSPRYKIIEKRQSVAFWCNPISGHATLYWYQQILGQGPKLLIQFQNNGVVDDSQLPKDRFSAERLKGVDSTLKIQPAKLEDSAVYLCASSLVGATGANVLTFGAGSRLTVL.